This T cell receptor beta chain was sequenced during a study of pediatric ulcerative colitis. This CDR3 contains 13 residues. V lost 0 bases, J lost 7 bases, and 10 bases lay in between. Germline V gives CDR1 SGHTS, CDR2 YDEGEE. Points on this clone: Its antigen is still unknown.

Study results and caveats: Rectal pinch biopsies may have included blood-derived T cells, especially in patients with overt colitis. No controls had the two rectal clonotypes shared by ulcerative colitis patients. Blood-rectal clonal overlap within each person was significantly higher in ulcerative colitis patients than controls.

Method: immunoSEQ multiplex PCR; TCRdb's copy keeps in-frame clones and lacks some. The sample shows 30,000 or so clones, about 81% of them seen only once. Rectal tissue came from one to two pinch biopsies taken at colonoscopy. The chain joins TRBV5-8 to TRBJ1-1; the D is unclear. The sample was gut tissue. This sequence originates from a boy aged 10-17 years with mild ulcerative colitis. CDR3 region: CASSLEPRGEAFF. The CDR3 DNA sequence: TGTGCCAGCAGCTTGGAGCCTCGGGGTGAAGCTTTCTTT.